This TCR beta chain was profiled in a study of human T cells and chemical hapten exposure. Per the original data handling: Sequenced samples showed a median of 95,638 TCRs each, with counts running from roughly 23,000 to 700,000. TCRdb re-called the RACE reads with MiXCR, one entry per CDR3 protein. TCRdb's processing, not the authors', yielded these V and J calls. The data contain under 90,000 distinct CDR3 sequences, over 7% of them seen just once; the ten biggest clones take up more than 1.5%. Time point here: healthy volunteer bleed at 6 weeks. From whole blood left unfractionated, total RNA was extracted. This clonotype was counted at least ten times. Its specificity is not known. V was pared by 2 bases and J by 5 bases, with 10 bases between. The CDR3 contains 14 residues. From germline, CDR1 is MNHEY and CDR2 SVGEGT. Study-wide findings and caveats: Sensitizing with DPC caused no change in TCRs above 1 in 1000 frequency.

The chain recombines TRBV6-2 or TRBV6-3 with TRBJ2-1; D uncertain. The sequenced sample consisted of whole blood. The sequence was collected from a male donor in good health. Some clones in this sample may be carry-over from other donors' samples. The CDR3 DNA sequence: TGTGCCAGCAGTTACGCCGGCGGACACAATGAGCAGTTCTTC. Translation gives CASSYAGGHNEQFF.